One sample yielded the 30 T cell receptor beta chains listed below, sequenced in a study of control samples from healthy donors and cancer patients. Sequencing used immunoSEQ multiplex PCR; TCRdb keeps in-frame clones, though not all of them. The table lists 100,000 to 150,000 clones, about 90% of them singletons, with around 1.8% in the top ten. Sequencing was done on a sample of blood. These TCRs come from a man between 18 and 35 years old in good health.

This chain uses TRBV6-5 with TRBJ2-1; D perhaps matches TRBD2 (7 bases). Germline CDR1 MNHEY, CDR2 SVGAGI. Deletions cut 6 bases from V and 11 bases from J, with 20 bases between. CDR3 length equals 14 residues. The CDR3 reads CASRDSGNDRKQFF. The CDR3 bases are TGTGCCAGCAGGGACAGCGGGAACGACAGGAAGCAGTTCTTC.

V is TRBV9 and J is TRBJ1-2; no reliable D call. The V and J ends lost 4 bases and 3 bases respectively, with 25 bases between them. From germline, CDR1 is SGDLS and CDR2 YYNGEE. This CDR3 has 18 amino acids. CDR3 in DNA: TGTGCCAGCAGCCAAGAGGAGTTTCGCGAAGGGCGGGACTATGGCTACACCTTC. This codes for CASSQEEFREGRDYGYTF.

The chain combines TRBV10-3 with TRBJ2-3; a possible D gene is TRBD2 (5 bases). V lost 6 bases and J lost 1, with 8 bases in between. Germline V gives CDR1 ENHRY, CDR2 SYGVKD. CDR3 size: 13 residues. CDR3 nucleotides: TGTGCCATCAGGAGGGCACGCACAGATACGCAGTATTTT. Its protein is CAIRRARTDTQYF.

V is TRBV6-4 and J is TRBJ1-1; D is perhaps TRBD1 (6 bases). Germline V gene lookup returns CDR1 MRHNA and CDR2 SNTAGT. Deletions cut 6 bases from V and 4 bases from J, with 18 bases between. The CDR3 covers 15 residues. The CDR3 loop reads CASSKKPEGGTEAFF. DNA for the CDR3: TGTGCCAGCAGCAAGAAACCCGAGGGGGGCACTGAAGCTTTCTTT.

CDR3 in DNA: TGTGCCAGCAGCCTCCCCGGGACTAGCTTCTACGAGCAGTACTTC. This codes for CASSLPGTSFYEQYF. The rearrangement uses TRBV11-2 and TRBJ2-7; 9 bases are a match to TRBD2. The CDR3 loop spans 15 amino acids. Germline V lookup: CDR1 SGHAT, CDR2 FQNNGV. V trimming: 5 bases; J trimming: 3 bases; junction bases outside the gene matches: 8.

The chain has TRBV15 and TRBJ1-5; D remains unclear. Germline CDR1 and CDR2: LNHNV and YYDKDF (reference sequence). Trimming took 0 bases from V and 7 from J, leaving 16 bases between them. The CDR3 has 16 amino acids. The CDR3 loop reads CATSRDRFRRGQPQHF. The CDR3 region has the DNA TGTGCCACCAGCAGAGATAGGTTTAGAAGAGGGCAGCCCCAGCATTTT. Supplemented by reference TRBV15 and TRBJ1-5, the full variable domain reads DAMVIQNPRYQVTQFGKPVTLSCSQTLNHNVMYWYQQKSSQAPKLLFHYYDKDFNNEADTPDNFQSRRPNTSFCFLDIRSPGLGDTAMYLCATSRDRFRRGQPQHFGDGTRLSIL.

The V call is TRBV6-5, the J call TRBJ1-2; D unresolved. Germline CDR1 reads MNHEY; CDR2 reads SVGAGI. This CDR3 is 13 amino acids long. Deletions cut 7 bases from V and 2 bases from J, with 11 bases between. The CDR3 spells CASKFTVNYGYTF. As DNA, the CDR3 is TGTGCCAGCAAATTTACGGTGAACTATGGCTACACCTTC.

The chain combines TRBV30 with TRBJ1-1; 7 bases agree with TRBD1. Trimming took 3 bases from V and 3 from J; bases not matched to a gene: 7. This CDR3 contains 14 residues. Germline assignment: CDR1 GTSNPN and CDR2 SVGIG (reference sequence). In DNA, the CDR3 is TGTGCCTGGAGCCCTAGGACAGGCCACACTGAAGCTTTCTTT. Translated, it gives CAWSPRTGHTEAFF.

The rearrangement uses TRBV9 and TRBJ1-5; tentative D call: TRBD1 (5 bases). CDR1 and CDR2 from the germline V gene are SGDLS and YYNGEE. V lost 2 bases and J 0 bases, leaving 15 bases between the germline ends. The CDR3 has 17 residues. In nucleotides, the CDR3 is TGTGCCAGCAGCGTCGGGGACGGGGGAATTAGCAATCAGCCCCAGCATTTT. Its protein is CASSVGDGGISNQPQHF.

The J gene is TRBJ2-5, the V gene TRBV9; no clear D gene. The CDR3 is made up of 15 amino acids. V dropped 0 bases and J dropped 1 base, with 10 bases sitting between them. Per the germline V gene, CDR1 is SGDLS and CDR2 is YYNGEE. In DNA, the CDR3 is TGTGCCAGCAGCGTAGGAGTGCAGGCCCAAGAGACCCAGTACTTC. Translating it yields CASSVGVQAQETQYF. Variable domain in full (rest from reference TRBV9 and TRBJ2-5): DSGVTQTPKHLITATGQRVTLRCSPRSGDLSVYWYQQSLDQGLQFLIQYYNGEERAKGNILERFSAQQFPDLHSELNLSSLELGDSALYFCASSVGVQAQETQYFGPGTRLLVL.

The V call is TRBV30, the J call TRBJ2-2; maybe TRBD1 (6 bases). V lost 4 bases and J lost 6, with 9 bases in between. Germline V lookup: CDR1 GTSNPN, CDR2 SVGIG (reference sequence). The CDR3 runs 12 residues. Here the CDR3 reads CAWIRGPGELFF. As DNA, the CDR3 is TGTGCCTGGATCAGGGGTCCCGGGGAGCTGTTTTTT. The full variable domain, rest sourced from reference TRBV30 and TRBJ2-2, is SQTIHQWPATLVQPVGSPLSLECTVEGTSNPNLYWYRQAAGRGLQLLFYSVGIGQISSEVPQNLSASRPQDRQFILSSKKLLLSDSGFYLCAWIRGPGELFFGEGSRLTVL.

The V and J genes are TRBV18 and TRBJ1-4; D gene uncertain. This CDR3 is 13 amino acids long. Germline CDR1 is KGHSH and CDR2 is LQKENI. V lost 4 bases, J lost 2 bases, and 5 bases lay in between. As DNA, the CDR3 is TGTGCCAGCTCACTGGACACTAATGAAAAACTGTTTTTT. This encodes CASSLDTNEKLFF.

The chain uses TRBV19 and TRBJ2-7; TRBD2 might be the D (6 bases). Germline lookup yields CDR1 LNHDA and CDR2 SQIVND (reference sequence). V was shortened by 5 bases and J by 6 bases, with 17 bases between the two germline ends. The CDR3 contains 14 residues. The CDR3 DNA follows: TGTGCCAGTAGTCTTATCGGGAGAAGTCCCGAGCAGTACTTC. It translates to CASSLIGRSPEQYF.

V usage is TRBV28 and J usage is TRBJ2-1; tentative D call: TRBD2 (6 bases). This CDR3 contains 16 residues. Trimming pared 2 bases from V and 9 bases from J, leaving 20 bases between. Germline V lookup: CDR1 MDHEN, CDR2 SYDVKM. CDR3 DNA sequence: TGTGCCAGCAGTTTAAGTGGAGGGCCGGATGAGGGTGAGCAGTTCTTC. Its protein is CASSLSGGPDEGEQFF.

Only one count was recorded for this clone. The chain carries TRBV28 and TRBJ2-7; TRBD2 agrees at 11 bases. CDR3 length: 15 amino acids. J was trimmed by 4 bases and V by 5 bases; bases with no gene match: 7. Germline assignment: CDR1 MDHEN and CDR2 SYDVKM. CDR3 sequence: CASSTGTSGPYEQYF. The CDR3 bases are TGTGCCAGCAGTACGGGGACTAGCGGACCTTACGAGCAGTACTTC. Full variable domain (rest looked up from reference TRBV28 and TRBJ2-7): DVKVTQSSRYLVKRTGEKVFLECVQDMDHENMFWYRQDPGLGLRLIYFSYDVKMKEKGDIPEGYSVSREKKERFSLILESASTNQTSMYLCASSTGTSGPYEQYFGPGTRLTVT.

The chain has TRBV7-3 and TRBJ1-2; maybe TRBD1 (6 bases). The germline CDR1 and CDR2 sequences are SGHTA and FQGTGA. The length of the CDR3 is 13 residues. V dropped 5 bases and J dropped 9 bases, with 16 bases sitting between them. The CDR3 region is CASSRTAGVSYTF. The CDR3 DNA reads as TGTGCCAGCAGCCGGACAGCCGGCGTTAGCTACACCTTC.

The chain employs TRBV6-5 and TRBJ2-7, with D perhaps TRBD1 (5 bases). This CDR3 comprises 14 residues. V was trimmed by 6 bases and J by 1 base, leaving 13 bases between them. Germline V gene sequence: CDR1 MNHEY, CDR2 SVGAGI. The CDR3 DNA is TGTGCCAGCAGCCCCATACAGGTATCCTACGAGCAGTACTTC. Its protein is CASSPIQVSYEQYF.

The rearrangement joins TRBV5-6 to TRBJ1-5; D not certain. The V end lost 0 bases, the J end lost 7 bases, and 8 bases lay between the germline ends. CDR3 length equals 13 residues. In germline, CDR1 is SGHDT, CDR2 YYEEEE. This chain's CDR3 is CASSLDPTQPQHF. CDR3 nucleotides: TGTGCCAGCAGCTTGGACCCGACGCAGCCCCAGCATTTT.

The chain employs TRBV19 and TRBJ1-2, with no clear D. The V end was cut by 6 bases, the J end by 4 bases, with 15 bases between. The CDR3 has 14 amino acids. Germline-derived CDR1 and CDR2 are LNHDA and SQIVND (reference sequence). This chain's CDR3 is CASRRFPGPYGYTF. The DNA for the CDR3 is TGTGCCAGTAGGAGATTCCCCGGTCCCTATGGCTACACCTTC.

The count of this clone is one. V is TRBV7-9 and J is TRBJ2-1; D is uncertain. In germline, CDR1 is SEHNR, CDR2 FQNEAQ (reference sequence). This CDR3 region has 13 residues. V lost 3 bases, J lost 3 bases, and 6 bases lay in between. CDR3: CASSFNGYNEQFF. For the CDR3, the DNA is TGTGCCAGCAGCTTTAACGGCTACAATGAGCAGTTCTTC.

This clone was detected only once. J is TRBJ1-4 and V is TRBV28; no clear D gene. Per the germline V gene, CDR1 is MDHEN and CDR2 is SYDVKM. V lost 6 bases, J lost 0 bases, and 8 bases lay in between. CDR3 length equals 14 residues. CDR3 in DNA: TGTGCCAGCAGGGACCTAGCAACTAATGAAAAACTGTTTTTT. It specifies CASRDLATNEKLFF.

V gene TRBV30 combines with J gene TRBJ1-1; D ambiguous. This CDR3 contains 10 residues. Germline loops: CDR1 GTSNPN, CDR2 SVGIG (reference sequence). V was shortened by 0 bases and J by 7 bases, with 3 bases between the two germline ends. The CDR3 DNA follows: TGTGCCTGGAGTGTAAGTGAAGCTTTCTTT. Translating gives CAWSVSEAFF.

This clone was found a few times. This chain uses TRBV10-3 with TRBJ1-3; D uncertain. The germline V gene encodes CDR1 ENHRY and CDR2 SYGVKD. Trimming removed 2 bases at V and 4 bases at J, with 9 bases between. The CDR3 loop spans 14 amino acids. The CDR3 loop is CAISEGSQGNTIYF. The CDR3 DNA reads TGTGCCATCAGTGAGGGATCACAGGGAAACACCATATATTTT.

This chain uses TRBV27 with TRBJ2-5; D is uncertain. Trimming took off 6 bases at V and 2 bases at J, with 10 bases between the two ends. CDR3 size: 13 residues. CDR1 is MNHEY and CDR2 is SMNVEV in the germline V gene (reference sequence). Here the CDR3 reads CASRGQIQETQYF. In nucleotides, the CDR3 is TGTGCCAGCAGAGGTCAGATACAAGAGACCCAGTACTTC.

This chain's CDR3 is CASSQLGSGAYEQYF. DNA of the CDR3: TGCGCCAGCAGCCAATTAGGGTCAGGCGCCTACGAGCAGTACTTC. This chain links TRBV4-1 with TRBJ2-7; unclear D gene. CDR1 and CDR2 (germline): MGHRA, YSYEKL. The CDR3 totals 15 residues. Trimming removed 2 bases at V and 2 bases at J, with 13 bases between.

V usage is TRBV5-6 and J usage is TRBJ1-5; D may be TRBD1 (5 bases). V lost 4 bases and J 4 bases, leaving 15 bases between the germline ends. Germline V gene sequence: CDR1 SGHDT, CDR2 YYEEEE. The CDR3 extends over 15 amino acids. CDR3 amino acids: CASSQRGGGNQPQHF. The CDR3 DNA sequence: TGTGCCAGCAGCCAGCGGGGGGGTGGAAATCAGCCCCAGCATTTT.

The CDR3 nucleotides are TGTGCCAGCAGTTACGAAGGCAGGGGAATCCAAGAGACCCAGTACTTC. Encoded protein: CASSYEGRGIQETQYF. The genes are TRBV6-5 and TRBJ2-5, with D maybe TRBD1 (6 bases). The CDR3 has 16 amino acids. CDR1 and CDR2 from the germline V gene are MNHEY and SVGAGI. V dropped 2 bases and J dropped 1 base, with 14 bases sitting between them.

V is TRBV27 and J is TRBJ1-2, with 10 bases aligning to TRBD1. V lost 8 bases and J lost 0; bases outside the gene matches: 9. Germline V gene sequence: CDR1 MNHEY, CDR2 SMNVEV (reference sequence). The CDR3 has 16 amino acids. DNA of the CDR3: TGTGCCAGCTCCTGGACAGGGGGAGGCCCTAACTATGGCTACACCTTC. Its protein is CASSWTGGGPNYGYTF.

The V gene is TRBV6-5, the J gene TRBJ2-6; D is uncertain. CDR1 is MNHEY, CDR2 SVGAGI, per germline. Trimming took 6 bases from V and 2 from J, leaving 2 bases between them. The CDR3 loop spans 12 amino acids. As DNA, the CDR3 is TGTGCCAGCAGGGCTGGGGCCAACGTCCTGACTTTC. Residues: CASRAGANVLTF.

The sample holds a few counts of this clone. The V and J genes are TRBV6-6 and TRBJ2-1; 12 nucleotides agree with TRBD2. V shed 7 bases and J 7 bases; nucleotides not matched to a gene: 14. The germline gives CDR1 MNHNY, CDR2 SVGAGI (reference sequence). This CDR3 has 17 residues. CDR3 loop: CASTRRQTSGSRNEQFF. CDR3 bases: TGTGCCAGCACTCGGCGACAGACTAGCGGGAGTCGGAATGAGCAGTTCTTC.